This T cell receptor beta chain was observed in a study of T cells in Graves' hyperthyroidism and ophthalmopathy. Using RNA transcripts as the source, TCR beta CDR3 regions were amplified. Initially, a first-round RT-PCR of the TCR CDR3 employed the HTBI primer set. In TCRdb, the multiplex PCR reads were re-called with MiXCR into one record per CDR3 protein. This sample yields roughly 740,000 distinct CDR3 sequences, of which about 16% are seen a single time; around 7.7% belongs to the top ten. Germline V gene sequence: CDR1 DFQATT, CDR2 SNEGSKA (reference sequence). The CDR3 is 14 residues long. Trimming removed 6 bases at V and 10 bases at J, with 24 bases between. Ten or more counts support this clonotype.

This clonotype originated in a man aged 18 to 30 with Graves' hyperthyroidism. The sample consisted of blood. This chain links TRBV20-1 with TRBJ1-1; possible D gene TRBD1, 6 bases. This CDR3 reads CSASGKLGARRAFF. The CDR3 DNA is TGCAGTGCCTCCGGAAAATTGGGGGCGAGGAGAGCTTTCTTT.